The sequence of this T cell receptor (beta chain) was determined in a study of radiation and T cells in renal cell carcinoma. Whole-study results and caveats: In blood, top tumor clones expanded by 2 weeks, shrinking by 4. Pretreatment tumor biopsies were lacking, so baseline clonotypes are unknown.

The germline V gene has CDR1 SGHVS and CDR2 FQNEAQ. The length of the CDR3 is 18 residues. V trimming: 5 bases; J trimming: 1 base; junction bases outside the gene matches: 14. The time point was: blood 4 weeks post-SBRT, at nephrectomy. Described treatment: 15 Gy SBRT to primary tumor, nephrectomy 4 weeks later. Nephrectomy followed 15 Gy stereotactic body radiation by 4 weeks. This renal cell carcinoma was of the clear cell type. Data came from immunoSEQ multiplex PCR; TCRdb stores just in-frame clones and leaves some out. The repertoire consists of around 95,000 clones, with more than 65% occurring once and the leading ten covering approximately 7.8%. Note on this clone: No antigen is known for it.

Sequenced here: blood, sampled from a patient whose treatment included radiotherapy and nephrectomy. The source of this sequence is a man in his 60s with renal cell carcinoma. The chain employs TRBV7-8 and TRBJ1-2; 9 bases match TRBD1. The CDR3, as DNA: TGTGCCAGCAGCACCCCACGGACAGGGGCGTCAGATAACTATGGCTACACCTTC. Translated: CASSTPRTGASDNYGYTF.